This T cell receptor (beta chain) derives from a study of shared clonotypes between healthy human individuals. Generated by immunoSEQ multiplex PCR, the TCRdb table keeps only in-frame clones and is missing some. The data contain some 2 million clones, 95% of them singletons. The CDR3 is made up of 15 amino acids. Per the germline V gene, CDR1 is MDHEN and CDR2 is SYDVKM. The V end lost 4 bases, the J end lost 0 bases, and 10 bases lay between the germline ends. The sample taken for sequencing was naive CD4+ T cells sorted from blood. Noted subset: CD45RA+ positively selected. The TCR was taken from a man in his late teens or twenties in good health. This chain joins TRBV28 and TRBJ1-5; D not resolved. The CDR3 loop is CASSSDSYSNQPQHF. The CDR3 bases are TGTGCCAGCAGTTCCGATTCTTATAGCAATCAGCCCCAGCATTTT.